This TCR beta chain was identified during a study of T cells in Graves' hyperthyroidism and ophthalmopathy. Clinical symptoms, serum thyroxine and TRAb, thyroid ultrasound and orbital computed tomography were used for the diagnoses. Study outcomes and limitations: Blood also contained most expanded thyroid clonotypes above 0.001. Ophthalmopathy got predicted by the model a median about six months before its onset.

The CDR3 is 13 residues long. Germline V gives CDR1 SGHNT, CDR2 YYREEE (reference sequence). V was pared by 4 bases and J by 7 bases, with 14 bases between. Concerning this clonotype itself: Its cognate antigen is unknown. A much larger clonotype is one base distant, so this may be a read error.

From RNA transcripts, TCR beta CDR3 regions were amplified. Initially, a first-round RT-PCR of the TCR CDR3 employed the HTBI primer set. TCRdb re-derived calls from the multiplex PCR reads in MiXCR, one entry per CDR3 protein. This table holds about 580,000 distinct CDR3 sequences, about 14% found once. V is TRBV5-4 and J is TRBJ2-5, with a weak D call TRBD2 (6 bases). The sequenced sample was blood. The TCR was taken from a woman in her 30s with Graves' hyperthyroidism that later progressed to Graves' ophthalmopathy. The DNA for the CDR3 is TGTGCCAGCAGCCCCGCGGGGCAGGGGACCCAGTACTTC. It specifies CASSPAGQGTQYF.